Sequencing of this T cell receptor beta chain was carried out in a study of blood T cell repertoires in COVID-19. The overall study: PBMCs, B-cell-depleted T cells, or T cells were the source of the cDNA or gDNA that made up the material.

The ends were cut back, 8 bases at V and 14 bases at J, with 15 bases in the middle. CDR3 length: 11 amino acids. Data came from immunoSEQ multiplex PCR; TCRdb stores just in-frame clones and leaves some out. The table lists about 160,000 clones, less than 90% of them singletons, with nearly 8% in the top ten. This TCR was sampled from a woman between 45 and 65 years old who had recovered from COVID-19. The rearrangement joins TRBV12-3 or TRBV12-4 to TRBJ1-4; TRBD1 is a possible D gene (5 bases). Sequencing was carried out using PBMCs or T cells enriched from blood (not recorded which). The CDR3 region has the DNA TGTGCCAGCGGAGTCAGGGTTAGGCTGTTTTTT. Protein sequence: CASGVRVRLFF.